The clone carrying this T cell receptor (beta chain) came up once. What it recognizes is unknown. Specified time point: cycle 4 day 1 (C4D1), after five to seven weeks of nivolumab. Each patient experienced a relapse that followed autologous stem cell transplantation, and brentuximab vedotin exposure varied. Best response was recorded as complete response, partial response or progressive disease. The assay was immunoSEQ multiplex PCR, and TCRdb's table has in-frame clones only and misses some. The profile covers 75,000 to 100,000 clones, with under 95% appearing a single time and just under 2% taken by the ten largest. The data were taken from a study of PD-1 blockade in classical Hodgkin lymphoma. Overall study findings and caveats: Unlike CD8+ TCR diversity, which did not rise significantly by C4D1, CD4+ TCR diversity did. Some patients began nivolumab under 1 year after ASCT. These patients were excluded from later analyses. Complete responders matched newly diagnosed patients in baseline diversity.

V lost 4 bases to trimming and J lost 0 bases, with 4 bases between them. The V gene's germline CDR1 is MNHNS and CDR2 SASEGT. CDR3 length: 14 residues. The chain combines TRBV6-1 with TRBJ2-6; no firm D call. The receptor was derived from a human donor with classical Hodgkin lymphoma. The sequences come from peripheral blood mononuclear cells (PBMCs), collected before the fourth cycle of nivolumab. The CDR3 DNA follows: TGTGCCAGCAGTGTTTACTCTGGGGCCAACGTCCTGACTTTC. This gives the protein CASSVYSGANVLTF.